This T cell receptor (beta chain) came from a study of regulatory T cells. The PCR used 52 TRBV and 13 TRBJ primers. Only in-frame clones appear in the TCRdb table, and some are missing; sequencing was by immunoSEQ multiplex PCR. The table includes roughly 30,000 clones, roughly 90% detected once. The CDR3 has 14 residues. Germline V gives CDR1 MNHNY, CDR2 SVGAGI (reference sequence). The V end lost 0 bases, the J end lost 1 base, and 6 bases lay between the germline ends. All CD3G-deficient patients showed autoimmunity, more severe in two. Sorting split CD4+ cells into CD25-high CD127-low Tregs and CD25-low CD127-high conventional T cells. As for this clone: What it binds is unknown.

Study observations and caveats: Skewed V and J usage and few unique V-J pairs marked patient repertoires, most in Tregs. In CD3G-deficient patients, conventional CD4+ T cells were enriched for hydrophobic CDR3 residues at positions 6 and 7.

The source of this sequence is a person in their late teens or twenties with CD3G deficiency. This chain joins TRBV6-6 and TRBJ1-2; no firm D call. The specimen sequenced was conventional CD4+ T cells sorted from blood. This chain's CDR3 is CASSYSEGNYGYTF. For the CDR3, the DNA is TGTGCCAGCAGTTACTCAGAGGGTAACTATGGCTACACCTTC.